The clone carrying this TCR beta chain was counted many times. Its specificity is unknown. The sample is drawn from a study of identical twins. The study, taken as a whole, reports: Invariant T cells like MAIT and iNKT could partly confound the zero-insertion analyses.

A universal primer site was incorporated via template switching, and the cDNA contained unique molecular identifiers. From the 5' RACE reads, TCRdb called clonotypes with MiXCR, one entry per CDR3 protein. The repertoire consists of fewer than 800,000 distinct CDR3 sequences, with roughly 7.2% occurring once and the leading ten covering about 1.5%. The CDR3 is 13 residues long. V was shortened by 2 bases and J by 5 bases, with 9 bases between the two germline ends. The same data also contributed to another study, on yellow fever vaccine responses in identical twins.

Sample: PBMCs. This rearrangement joins TRBV12-3 or TRBV12-4 to TRBJ2-5; D remains ambiguous. The clonotype comes from a woman under 30 in good health. CDR3 sequence: CASSLFSSETQYF. The CDR3 DNA sequence: TGTGCCAGCAGTTTATTCAGTTCGGAGACCCAGTACTTC.